The clone carrying this TCR beta chain showed up just a few times. This CDR3 spans 16 amino acids. CDR1 SGHRS and CDR2 YFSETQ come from the germline V gene. Trimming removed 0 bases from V and 3 bases from J, with 15 bases in between. TCRdb analysed the 5' RACE reads with MiXCR anew, one entry per CDR3 protein. The sample consists of 150,000 or so distinct CDR3 sequences, roughly 31% of them appearing once. The sample belongs to a study of CD8 T cells in ankylosing spondylitis. The chain uses TRBV5-1 and TRBJ1-1; TRBD1 is a possible D gene (6 bases). This TCR was recovered from a male donor with ankylosing spondylitis. The specimen was synovial fluid, either unsorted or a sorted T cell fraction (not recorded which). The CDR3 DNA is TGCGCCAGCAGCTTGGAGGCCAGGGGAGGGGACACTGAAGCTTTCTTT. This translates into CASSLEARGGDTEAFF.